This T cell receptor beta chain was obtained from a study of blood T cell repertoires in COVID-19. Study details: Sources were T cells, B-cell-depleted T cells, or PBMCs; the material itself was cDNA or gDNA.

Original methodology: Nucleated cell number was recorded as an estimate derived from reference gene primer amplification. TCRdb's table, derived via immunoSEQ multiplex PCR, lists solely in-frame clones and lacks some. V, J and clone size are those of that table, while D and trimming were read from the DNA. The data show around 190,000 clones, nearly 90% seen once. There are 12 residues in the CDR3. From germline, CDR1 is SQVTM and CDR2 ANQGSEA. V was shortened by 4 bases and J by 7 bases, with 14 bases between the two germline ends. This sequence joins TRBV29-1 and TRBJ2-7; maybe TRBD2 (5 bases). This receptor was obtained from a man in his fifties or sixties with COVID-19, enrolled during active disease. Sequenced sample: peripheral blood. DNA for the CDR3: TGCAGCGTTGGTACGGGAAGTCTAGAGCAGTACTTC. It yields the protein CSVGTGSLEQYF.